This T cell receptor (beta chain) was sequenced in a study of blood T cells in healthy people across ages. Notes on the study in general: As naive T cell percentage varied, TCR beta diversity correlated strongly with it. Relative to aged donors, long-lived donors carried more naive CD4+ cells and displayed higher diversity.

There are 16 residues in the CDR3. The germline V gene encodes CDR1 LGHNA and CDR2 YSLEER. Alongside a J-beta primer mix, a sample-barcoded 5' primer served in a second PCR lasting 7 to 11 cycles. MiXCR, applied by TCRdb to the 5' RACE reads, yields one record per CDR3 protein. The sample yields 1.5 million to 2 million distinct CDR3 sequences, around 40% seen once. Note on this clonotype: Its antigen is unidentified.

Isolating PBMCs gave at least 6.5 million of these cells per sample. The TCR originated in a human donor in good health. Sequencing was carried out using blood. The chain uses TRBV4-3 and TRBJ2-3, with D possibly being TRBD1 (6 bases). CDR3 sequence: CAGSQVPRGLADTQYF. Here the CDR3 DNA reads TGCGCTGGCAGCCAAGTACCCAGGGGTCTAGCAGATACGCAGTATTTT.